The 25 T cell receptor beta chains given below trace back to one sample, sequenced in a study of beta chain features in type 1 diabetes. Findings and caveats of the study: Among patients with Type 1 diabetes, TCRB CDR3s were moderately but significantly shorter in every one of the four CD4+ subsets.

Investigators reverse transcribed all isolated RNA, so they sequenced expressed TCRB transcripts. The protocol was immunoSEQ multiplex PCR, while the TCRdb copy is restricted to in-frame clones and leaves out a portion. The repertoire holds 93,000 or so clones, 25% to 30% seen once, with 0.5% to 0.6% in the top ten. No antigens are known for them. The source material was central memory CD4+ T cells from blood. These receptors came from a woman in her late teens or twenties with type 1 diabetes.

This clone was seen a few times. This sequence joins TRBV19 and TRBJ1-5; TRBD1 aligns across 8 bases. Unmatched junction bases numbered 6, after V lost 7 bases and J lost 7 bases. CDR3 length: 13 residues. Germline V gene data show CDR1 as LNHDA and CDR2 as SQIVND (reference sequence). As DNA, the CDR3 is TGTGCCAGTACCATTAACAGGGGGCAGCCCCAGCATTTT. Its protein is CASTINRGQPQHF.

This clone was seen only once. The chain carries TRBV27 and TRBJ1-1; 8 bases fit TRBD1. This CDR3 spans 13 amino acids. V shed 5 bases, J shed 5 bases, and the junction held 4 bases outside the gene matches. Germline loops: CDR1 MNHEY, CDR2 SMNVEV (reference sequence). CDR3 sequence reads: CASSARTGTEAFF. CDR3 DNA sequence: TGTGCCAGCAGTGCCCGGACAGGGACTGAAGCTTTCTTT.

This clone was observed a few times. DNA for the CDR3: TGTGCCGTAGGGCGAAAAGCGGGAGGGCGAGAGCAGTACGTC. It specifies CAVGRKAGGREQYV. The chain carries TRBV6-5 and TRBJ2-7; 10 positions match TRBD2. V lost 11 bases to trimming and J lost 7 bases; unmatched junction nucleotides: 14. Per germline, CDR1 MNHEY and CDR2 SVGAGI. This CDR3 comprises 14 residues.

This rearrangement joins TRBV7-8 to TRBJ2-7, with D hard to call. This CDR3 has 15 amino acids. V was cut by 5 bases and J by 6 bases, with 20 bases left in between. CDR1 SGHVS and CDR2 FQNEAQ come from the germline V gene. The CDR3 is CASSPTEWSPSEQYF. CDR3 nucleotides: TGTGCCAGCAGCCCGACTGAATGGTCGCCCTCCGAGCAGTACTTC.

The gene calls are TRBV27 and TRBJ2-3; a weak D match, TRBD1 (5 bases). V was trimmed by 6 bases and J by 2 bases, leaving 15 bases between them. Germline V gene lookup returns CDR1 MNHEY and CDR2 SMNVEV (reference sequence). This CDR3 spans 15 amino acids. CDR3 nucleotides: TGTGCCAGCAGCAACTCCAGGGTCTACACAGATACGCAGTATTTT. This translates into CASSNSRVYTDTQYF.

This clone was seen ten or more times. J is TRBJ2-2 and V is TRBV5-4, with TRBD1 matching 8 bases. Germline CDR1 SGHNT, CDR2 YYREEE (reference sequence). Germline trimming cut 3 bases from V and 6 bases from J; bases unmatched to any gene: 10. The CDR3 has 16 amino acids. The CDR3 DNA reads TGTGCCAGCAGCTCAATGGACAGGGCCTCCTCCGGGGAGCTGTTTTTT. Its translation is CASSSMDRASSGELFF. The variable domain in full, with the rest retrieved from reference TRBV5-4 and TRBJ2-2, is ETGVTQSPTHLIKTRGQQVTLRCSSQSGHNTVSWYQQALGQGPQFIFQYYREEENGRGNFPPRFSGLQFPNYSSELNVNALELDDSALYLCASSSMDRASSGELFFGEGSRLTVL.

This clone was recorded a few times. The J gene is TRBJ2-1, the V gene TRBV2, with 9 bases fitting TRBD2. Trimming cost V 2 bases and J 3 bases; bases outside gene matches: 5. Per germline, CDR1 SNHLY and CDR2 FYNNEI. The CDR3 loop spans 16 amino acids. CDR3 nucleotides: TGTGCCAGCAGTGAACAAGGACTAGCGAACTACAATGAGCAGTTCTTC. Translated: CASSEQGLANYNEQFF.

V gene TRBV7-2 combines with J gene TRBJ2-1, with 11 bases aligning to TRBD2. The germline V gene has CDR1 SGHTA and CDR2 FQGNSA. CDR3 length: 14 amino acids. J was trimmed by 9 bases and V by 5 bases; bases with no gene match: 6. Here the CDR3 DNA reads TGTGCCAGCAGCCCAATAGCGGGAGGGAGTGAGCAGTTCTTC. As protein: CASSPIAGGSEQFF.

J is TRBJ2-3 and V is TRBV11-3, with TRBD2 identical over 10 bases. V shed 5 bases and J 7 bases; nucleotides not matched to a gene: 12. CDR3 size: 16 residues. Germline assignment: CDR1 SGHNT and CDR2 YENEEA. The chain's CDR3 is CASSPRGLAAPYTQYF. The CDR3 DNA reads TGTGCCAGCAGCCCGCGTGGACTAGCGGCCCCCTATACGCAGTATTTT.

The rearrangement links TRBV18 to TRBJ2-7; TRBD1 might be the D (6 bases). The germline CDR1 and CDR2 sequences are KGHSH and LQKENI. Deletions cut 3 bases from V and 3 bases from J, with 12 bases between. CDR3 length: 14 residues. In nucleotides, the CDR3 is TGTGCCAGCTCACCGGACAGAGTCAACTACGAGCAGTACTTC. Amino acid sequence: CASSPDRVNYEQYF.

This clone was seen a handful of times. The CDR3 coding sequence is TGTGCCAGTAGTACGGACGGGGGGCCGGGTGAGCAGTACTTC. As protein: CASSTDGGPGEQYF. The chain combines TRBV19 with TRBJ2-7; tentatively, D is TRBD2 (7 bases). Trimming pared 4 bases from V and 7 bases from J, leaving 17 bases between. Germline CDR1 LNHDA, CDR2 SQIVND (reference sequence). The CDR3 consists of 14 residues.

V gene TRBV18 combines with J gene TRBJ1-1; tentatively, D is TRBD1 (5 bases). The V end lost 6 bases, the J end lost 3 bases, and 11 bases lay between the germline ends. The CDR3 totals 13 residues. Germline CDR1 KGHSH, CDR2 LQKENI. This CDR3 is CASSKGGDTEAFF. CDR3 nucleotide sequence: TGTGCCAGCTCCAAAGGAGGGGACACTGAAGCTTTCTTT.

This chain links TRBV30 with TRBJ1-1, with D perhaps matching TRBD1 (5 bases). The V gene lost 5 bases and the J gene lost 2 bases, with 12 bases spanning the gap. Germline CDR1 GTSNPN, CDR2 SVGIG (reference sequence). The CDR3 runs 13 residues. The chain's CDR3 is CAWDSDLNTEAFF. CDR3 coding DNA: TGTGCCTGGGACAGCGACCTTAACACTGAAGCTTTCTTT.

The CDR3 spells CASSISASVQETQYF. CDR3 coding DNA: TGTGCCAGTAGTATTAGCGCTAGCGTCCAAGAGACCCAGTACTTC. V is TRBV19 and J is TRBJ2-5, with D maybe TRBD2 (6 bases). The CDR3 runs 15 residues. From germline, CDR1 is LNHDA and CDR2 SQIVND (reference sequence). Deletions cut 3 bases from V and 1 base from J, with 12 bases between.

This clone was seen a handful of times. The gene calls are TRBV5-1 and TRBJ2-1; TRBD2 matches at 10 bases. Trimming took 4 bases from V and 5 from J; bases not matched to a gene: 6. Germline CDR1 and CDR2: SGHRS and YFSETQ. The CDR3 runs to 15 residues. The CDR3: CASSQGTSAHNEQFF. DNA of the CDR3: TGCGCCAGCAGCCAGGGGACTAGCGCACACAATGAGCAGTTCTTC. The full variable domain, rest sourced from reference TRBV5-1 and TRBJ2-1, is KAGVTQTPRYLIKTRGQQVTLSCSPISGHRSVSWYQQTPGQGLQFLFEYFSETQRNKGNFPGRFSGRQFSNSRSEMNVSTLELGDSALYLCASSQGTSAHNEQFFGPGTRLTVL.

This clone has just a few counts. The V and J genes are TRBV7-2 and TRBJ2-4; D might be TRBD1 (7 bases). The CDR3 covers 14 residues. CDR1 and CDR2 (germline): SGHTA, FQGNSA. Trimming took off 6 bases at V and 7 bases at J, with 16 bases between the two ends. The CDR3 nucleotides are TGTGCCAGCAGTTATAACAGGGGAGGCAACATTCAGTACTTC. Protein: CASSYNRGGNIQYF.

This chain joins TRBV7-8 and TRBJ2-1; possibly TRBD1 for D (5 bases). The CDR3 is made up of 15 amino acids. V was clipped by 5 bases and J by 4 bases, with 15 bases between them. Germline V gene sequence: CDR1 SGHVS, CDR2 FQNEAQ. Here the CDR3 DNA reads TGTGCCAGCAGCCCTACAAGGGGCGAGTACAATGAGCAGTTCTTC. Its protein product is CASSPTRGEYNEQFF.

The chain couples TRBV27 to TRBJ2-3; D gene ambiguous. Deletions cut 2 bases from V and 3 bases from J, with 9 bases between. Per germline, CDR1 MNHEY and CDR2 SMNVEV (reference sequence). This CDR3 region has 14 residues. For the CDR3, the DNA is TGTGCCAGCAGTTTAAACGTCAGGACAGATACGCAGTATTTT. Amino acid sequence: CASSLNVRTDTQYF.

This chain links TRBV5-1 with TRBJ2-3; the match to TRBD2 covers 7 bases. V was pared by 7 bases and J by 2 bases, with 13 bases of the junction left unmatched. CDR3 length equals 16 residues. Germline V gives CDR1 SGHRS, CDR2 YFSETQ. The CDR3 DNA follows: TGCGCCAGCTCCCCCAGGCCGGGAGGCTCCACAGATACGCAGTATTTT. Protein sequence: CASSPRPGGSTDTQYF. Using reference TRBV5-1 and TRBJ2-3 for the parts outside the CDR3, the full variable domain is KAGVTQTPRYLIKTRGQQVTLSCSPISGHRSVSWYQQTPGQGLQFLFEYFSETQRNKGNFPGRFSGRQFSNSRSEMNVSTLELGDSALYLCASSPRPGGSTDTQYFGPGTRLTVL.

This clone came up a few times. This chain joins TRBV7-9 and TRBJ1-5; D possibly corresponds to TRBD1 (6 bases). Per the germline V gene, CDR1 is SEHNR and CDR2 is FQNEAQ (reference sequence). Trimming stripped 0 bases from V and 3 bases from J, with 12 bases between. The CDR3 has 16 residues. CDR3 amino acids: CASSLASRGSNQPQHF. In DNA, the CDR3 is TGTGCCAGCAGCTTAGCGTCCAGGGGATCCAATCAGCCCCAGCATTTT.

The gene calls are TRBV11-2 and TRBJ1-1, with D hard to call. Germline values: CDR1 SGHAT, CDR2 FQNNGV. The CDR3 has 14 residues. The V end was cut by 3 bases, the J end by 4 bases, with 12 bases between. The CDR3 is CASSFPGKGTEAFF. CDR3 bases: TGTGCCAGCAGCTTCCCGGGGAAAGGCACTGAAGCTTTCTTT.

This chain uses TRBV29-1 with TRBJ2-3; 8 bases agree with TRBD1. The CDR3 runs to 13 residues. CDR1 and CDR2 from the germline V gene are SQVTM and ANQGSEA. V was pared by 7 bases and J by 2 bases, with 5 bases of the junction left unmatched. The CDR3 sequence is CSAGQGNTDTQYF. The CDR3 DNA reads TGCAGCGCAGGACAGGGAAACACAGATACGCAGTATTTT.

This clone has a handful of counts. The chain uses TRBV11-3 and TRBJ2-5; 9 bases align to TRBD1. V lost 4 bases, J lost 3 bases, and 9 bases stayed unmatched. The CDR3 is 16 residues long. Germline V gives CDR1 SGHNT, CDR2 YENEEA. CDR3 in DNA: TGTGCCAGCAGCTCGCTGCCGGGACAGGGTAAAGAGACCCAGTACTTC. Translation: CASSSLPGQGKETQYF.

The chain links TRBV5-1 to TRBJ2-1; 13 bases are a match to TRBD2. Germline lookup yields CDR1 SGHRS and CDR2 YFSETQ. The CDR3 runs 15 residues. V lost 6 bases to trimming and J lost 9 bases; unmatched junction nucleotides: 9. The CDR3 bases are TGCGCCAGCACCGCAATACTAGCGGGAGGGGGTGAGCAGTTCTTC. Translation gives CASTAILAGGGEQFF. Variable domain in full (rest from reference TRBV5-1 and TRBJ2-1): KAGVTQTPRYLIKTRGQQVTLSCSPISGHRSVSWYQQTPGQGLQFLFEYFSETQRNKGNFPGRFSGRQFSNSRSEMNVSTLELGDSALYLCASTAILAGGGEQFFGPGTRLTVL.

This clone was detected only a few times. The V call is TRBV6-1, the J call TRBJ2-1; 13 bases map to TRBD2. V gave up 1 base and J gave up 6 bases; unmatched junction bases: 0. Per the germline V gene, CDR1 is MNHNS and CDR2 is SASEGT. This CDR3 region has 15 residues. The CDR3 loop reads CASSEGTSGSNEQFF. CDR3 coding DNA: TGTGCCAGCAGTGAAGGGACTAGCGGGAGCAATGAGCAGTTCTTC.